Listed below are T cell receptor beta chains from one sample, sequenced in a study of post-analysis software for immune sequencing data. TCRdb called the PCR reads again in MiXCR, with one record for every CDR3 protein. The table includes about half a million distinct CDR3 sequences, roughly 45% detected once. Material: blood. The receptors come from a girl aged 5-17 years with multiple sclerosis. Both conserved end residues are part of each CDR3.

j_call | v_call | cdr3_aa
TRBJ2-7 | TRBV12-5 | CASGLHLYEQYF
TRBJ2-5 | TRBV24-1 | CATSHGRPGETQYF
TRBJ2-3 | TRBV20-1 | CSASPREETDTQYF
TRBJ2-1 | TRBV20-1 | CSARYGNEQFF
TRBJ2-3 | TRBV27 | CASSSPTIDTQYF
TRBJ2-1 | TRBV20-1 | CSARDWTSGRARNEQFF
TRBJ1-5 | TRBV30 | CAWKGGNQPQHF
TRBJ2-1 | TRBV20-1 | CSARAVAGINEQFF
TRBJ1-2 | TRBV10-1 | CASPPGAGGDYGYTF
TRBJ1-2 | TRBV27 | CASSSEGGLGGYTF
TRBJ2-7 | TRBV7-8 | CASSSETGDGYF
TRBJ1-2 | TRBV7-9 | CASSLSGEGYTF
TRBJ1-1 | TRBV9 | CASSLEFTEAFF
TRBJ2-1 | TRBV7-2 | CASSLPQGGRGNEQFF
TRBJ2-5 | TRBV5-1 | CASSSGSSQETQYF
TRBJ2-4 | TRBV20-1 | CSANTGNIQYF
TRBJ2-5 | TRBV29-1 | CSGTVLFQETQYF
TRBJ1-2 | TRBV20-1 | CSARGQGRTNYGYTF
TRBJ2-5 | TRBV10-3 | CAISRWRPGKQYF
TRBJ2-5 | TRBV4-1 | CASSQGGGTGTQYF
TRBJ2-7 | TRBV24-1 | CTTGAGGGYEQYF
NA | TRBV28 | CASSLSVGYEQYF
TRBJ2-1 | TRBV11-2 | CASSPIAGGGDEQFF
TRBJ2-1 | TRBV25-1 | CASSALAGGGGYNEQFF
TRBJ1-2 | TRBV5-1 | CASSSRGAGFDYGYTF
TRBJ2-6 | TRBV29-1 | CSVEARGGSSGANVLTF
TRBJ2-3 | TRBV20-1 | CSAPYRRLAGTTDTQYF